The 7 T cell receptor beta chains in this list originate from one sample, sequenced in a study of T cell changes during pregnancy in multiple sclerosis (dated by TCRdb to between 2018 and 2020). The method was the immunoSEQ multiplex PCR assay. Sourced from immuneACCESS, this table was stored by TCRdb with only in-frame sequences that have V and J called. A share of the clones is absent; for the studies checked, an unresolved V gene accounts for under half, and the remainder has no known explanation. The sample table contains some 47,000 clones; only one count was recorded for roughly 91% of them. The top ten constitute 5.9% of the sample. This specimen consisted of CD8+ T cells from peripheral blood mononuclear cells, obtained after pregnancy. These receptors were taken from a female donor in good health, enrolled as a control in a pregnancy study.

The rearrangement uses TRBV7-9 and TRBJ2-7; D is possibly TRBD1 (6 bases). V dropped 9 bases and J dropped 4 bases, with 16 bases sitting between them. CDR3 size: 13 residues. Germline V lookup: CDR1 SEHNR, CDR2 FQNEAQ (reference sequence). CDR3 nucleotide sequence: TGTGCCAGTCGACAGGAACATAGTTACGAGCAGTACTTC. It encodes CASRQEHSYEQYF.

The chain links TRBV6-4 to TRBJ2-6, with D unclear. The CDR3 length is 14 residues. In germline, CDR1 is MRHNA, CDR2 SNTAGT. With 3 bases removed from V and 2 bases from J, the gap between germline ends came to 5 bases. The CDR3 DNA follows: TGTGCCAGCAGTGAGGGCACTGGGGCCAACGTCCTGACTTTC. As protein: CASSEGTGANVLTF.

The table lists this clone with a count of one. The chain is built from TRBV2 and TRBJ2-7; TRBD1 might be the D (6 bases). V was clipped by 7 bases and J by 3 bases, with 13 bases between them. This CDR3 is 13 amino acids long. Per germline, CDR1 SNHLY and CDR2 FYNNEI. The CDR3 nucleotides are TGTGCCAGCACTGGGGGACAAGTCTACGAGCAGTACTTC. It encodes CASTGGQVYEQYF. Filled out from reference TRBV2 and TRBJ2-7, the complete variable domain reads EPEVTQTPSHQVTQMGQEVILRCVPISNHLYFYWYRQILGQKVEFLVSFYNNEISEKSEIFDDQFSVERPDGSNFTLKIRSTKLEDSAMYFCASTGGQVYEQYFGPGTRLTVT.

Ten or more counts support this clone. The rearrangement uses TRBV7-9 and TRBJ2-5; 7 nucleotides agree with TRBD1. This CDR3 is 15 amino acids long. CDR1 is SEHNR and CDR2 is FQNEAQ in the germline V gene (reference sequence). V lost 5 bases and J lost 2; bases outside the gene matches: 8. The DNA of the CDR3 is TGTGCCAGCAGCCCATCCTTACAGGGGCAAGAGACCCAGTACTTC. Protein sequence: CASSPSLQGQETQYF. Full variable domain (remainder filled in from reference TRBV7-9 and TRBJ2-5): DTGVSQNPRHKITKRGQNVTFRCDPISEHNRLYWYRQTLGQGPEFLTYFQNEAQLEKSRLLSDRFSAERPKGSFSTLEIQRTEQGDSAMYLCASSPSLQGQETQYFGPGTRLLVL.

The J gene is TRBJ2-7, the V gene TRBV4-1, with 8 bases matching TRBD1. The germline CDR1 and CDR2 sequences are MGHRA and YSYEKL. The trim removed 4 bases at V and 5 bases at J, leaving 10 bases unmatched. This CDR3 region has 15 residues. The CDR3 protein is CASSLTVDRGHEQYF. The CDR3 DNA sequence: TGCGCCAGCAGCCTTACGGTAGACAGGGGCCACGAGCAGTACTTC.

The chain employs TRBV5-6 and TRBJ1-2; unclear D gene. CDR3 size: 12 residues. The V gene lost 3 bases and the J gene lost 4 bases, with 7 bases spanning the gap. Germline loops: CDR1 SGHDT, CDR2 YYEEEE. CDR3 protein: CASSYGVYGYTF. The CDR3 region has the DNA TGTGCCAGCAGCTATGGAGTCTATGGCTACACCTTC.

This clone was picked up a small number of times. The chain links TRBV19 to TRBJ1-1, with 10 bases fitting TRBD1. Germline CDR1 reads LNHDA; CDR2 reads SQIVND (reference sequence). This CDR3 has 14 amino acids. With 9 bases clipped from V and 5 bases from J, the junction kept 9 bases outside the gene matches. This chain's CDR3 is CASRPGTGVTEAFF. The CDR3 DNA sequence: TGTGCCAGCCGCCCTGGGACAGGGGTTACTGAAGCTTTCTTT.